The subject of this entry is one T cell receptor beta chain. The antigen remains undetermined. The data belong to a study of cytomegalovirus exposure and HLA in healthy donors. The germline V gene encodes CDR1 PRHDT and CDR2 FYEKMQ (reference sequence). The CDR3 runs to 17 residues. V lost 1 base to trimming and J lost 0 bases; unmatched junction nucleotides: 7. Whole-study findings and limits: In an earlier analysis, productive rearrangement rates for most beta V segments clustered near 87% or 30%. Most CMV-associated TCR beta chains appeared HLA-restricted in a later analysis.

Primers: 60 Vbeta forward and 13 Jbeta reverse. Assay: immunoSEQ multiplex PCR; the TCRdb copy retains only in-frame clones and omits some. The table has approximately 100,000 clones, approximately 70% seen once. The donors, nominally healthy at sampling, likely had unrecorded immune exposures. The chain has TRBV13 and TRBJ2-3; 7 bases are a match to TRBD2. This receptor was identified in a man aged 35 to 55 in good health and CMV-seropositive. Sample: PBMCs. The CDR3 sequence: CASSLAVPSGSTDTQYF. Written as DNA, the CDR3 is TGTGCCAGCAGCTTAGCGGTCCCTAGCGGTAGCACAGATACGCAGTATTTT.